One sample yielded the 6 T cell receptor beta chains listed below, sequenced in a study of cytomegalovirus exposure and HLA in healthy donors. 13 Jbeta primers and 60 Vbeta primers were used for the PCR. TCRdb's copy holds only in-frame clones and misses some; the assay was immunoSEQ multiplex PCR. The sample holds around 160,000 clones; roughly 79% are singletons and the top ten take 11% to 15%. Sequenced sample: PBMCs. These receptor sequences come from a man aged 50 to 59 in good health and CMV-seropositive.

This chain joins TRBV13 and TRBJ2-3; 7 bases match TRBD2. Trimming took 4 bases from V and 11 from J; bases not matched to a gene: 6. The CDR3 length is 12 residues. The germline V gene has CDR1 PRHDT and CDR2 FYEKMQ (reference sequence). This CDR3 is CASSSPPGGQYF. The CDR3 coding sequence is TGTGCCAGCAGCTCCCCGCCGGGGGGGCAGTATTTT.

The J gene is TRBJ1-5, the V gene TRBV6-4, with TRBD1 matching over 7 bases. V trimming: 5 bases; J trimming: 6 bases; junction bases outside the gene matches: 7. The CDR3 runs to 14 residues. Per germline, CDR1 MRHNA and CDR2 SNTAGT. The CDR3 DNA reads as TGTGCCAGCAGTCAAGACAGGGCGAGTCAGCCCCAGCATTTT. It encodes CASSQDRASQPQHF.

The J gene is TRBJ2-5, the V gene TRBV15, with D possibly being TRBD2 (6 bases). This CDR3 is built from 14 residues. The germline V gene encodes CDR1 LNHNV and CDR2 YYDKDF (reference sequence). Trimming pared 3 bases from V and 2 bases from J, leaving 10 bases between. The chain's CDR3 is CATSSPGLQETQYF. The CDR3 coding sequence is TGTGCCACCAGCAGCCCGGGACTGCAAGAGACCCAGTACTTC.

The chain employs TRBV12-1 and TRBJ2-5; the D call of TRBD2 is as the table states it, not checked on the DNA. The end of the DNA is better explained by TRBJ2-7, so the J call may be wrong. TRBV12-1 is a listed pseudogene. This CDR3 spans 14 amino acids. CDR3 loop: CATSSVMSSYEQYF. The DNA of the CDR3 is TGTGCCACTTCCTCGGTGATGAGCTCCTACGAGCAGTACTTC.

This chain joins TRBV11-2 and TRBJ1-3; the D is unclear. CDR3 length: 18 amino acids. Trimming stripped 5 bases from V and 0 bases from J, with 20 bases between. Germline V lookup: CDR1 SGHAT, CDR2 FQNNGV. For the CDR3, the DNA is TGTGCCAGCAGCCCGCATAGGACTGATGAACACTCTGGAAACACCATATATTTT. It codes for CASSPHRTDEHSGNTIYF.

This clone was seen only once. The chain links TRBV20-1 to TRBJ2-7, with D possibly being TRBD2 (5 bases). This CDR3 is 10 amino acids long. Trimming pared 3 bases from V and 5 bases from J, leaving 5 bases between. Germline values: CDR1 DFQATT, CDR2 SNEGSKA (reference sequence). The CDR3: CSARRDEQYF. CDR3 coding DNA: TGCAGTGCTAGGAGGGACGAGCAGTACTTC.